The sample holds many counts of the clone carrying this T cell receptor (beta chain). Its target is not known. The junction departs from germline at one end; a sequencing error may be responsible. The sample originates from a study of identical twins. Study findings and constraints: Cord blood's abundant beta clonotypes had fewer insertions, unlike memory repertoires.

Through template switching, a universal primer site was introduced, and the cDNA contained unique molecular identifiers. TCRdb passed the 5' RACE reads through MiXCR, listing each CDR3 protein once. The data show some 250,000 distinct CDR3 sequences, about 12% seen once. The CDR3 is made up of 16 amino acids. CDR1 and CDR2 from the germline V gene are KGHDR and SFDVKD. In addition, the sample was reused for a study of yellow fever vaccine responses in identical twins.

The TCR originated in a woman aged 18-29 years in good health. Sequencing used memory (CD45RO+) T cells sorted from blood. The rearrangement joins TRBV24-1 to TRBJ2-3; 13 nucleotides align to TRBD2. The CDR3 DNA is TGTGCCACCAGTGACCCCGGGACTAGCGGGAACCCCAGGGTGGTTTTT. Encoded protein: CATSDPGTSGNPRVVF.